Listed below are T cell receptor beta chains from one sample, sequenced in a study of OX40 agonist ivuxolimab in advanced cancers. TCRdb's table, derived via immunoSEQ multiplex PCR, lists solely in-frame clones and lacks some. In the table there are 65,000 to 95,000 clones, around 86% of which are singletons. The sample was CD4+ or CD8+ T cells sorted from blood, taken in a trial of the OX40 agonist ivuxolimab. These receptor sequences come from an adult with an advanced solid tumor such as melanoma, head and neck, liver or kidney cancer. Each CDR3 is given with its conserved first and last residue. The D gene is left open where the match is weak. Expanded clones get a size class; other rows say once, few or many, or leave the size out.

V	D	J	size	DNA	CDR3
TRBV7-7	TRBD2	TRBJ2-5	-	TGTGCCAGCAGCGGAGGACTAGCCCAGGAGACCCAGTACTTC	CASSGGLAQETQYF
TRBV7-3	-	TRBJ1-2	-	TGTGCCAGCAGCTCCGCACAGGGATGGGGCTACACCTTC	CASSSAQGWGYTF
TRBV7-8	-	TRBJ2-7	-	TGTGCCAGCACCCCTGGAGTAGCGGCTTACGAGCAGTACTTC	CASTPGVAAYEQYF
TRBV5-5	-	TRBJ2-7	-	TGTGCCAGCAGCTTGTTTTCCTCCTACGAGCAGTACTTC	CASSLFSSYEQYF
TRBV5-1	-	TRBJ2-2	-	TGCGCCAGCAGCCCCCGGGCCGGGGATACCGGGGAGCTGTTTTTT	CASSPRAGDTGELFF
TRBV15	-	TRBJ1-4	-	TGTGCCACCAGCAGAGATTCGACAGCAACTAATGAAAAACTGTTTTTT	CATSRDSTATNEKLFF
TRBV7-2	-	TRBJ2-1	-	TGTGCCAGCAACGAAGGGGCATTAGGAGCTTCTTACAATGAGCAGTTCTTC	CASNEGALGASYNEQFF
TRBV7-2	TRBD2	TRBJ2-1	-	TGTGCCAGCAGCTTTGCCGGGACTAGCAATGGGCAGTTCTTC	CASSFAGTSNGQFF
TRBV7-6	TRBD1	TRBJ2-3	-	TGTGCCAGCAGCTACCCTTGGACAGGCCGTAAGAAGTCTAGCACAGATACGCAGTATTTT	CASSYPWTGRKKSSTDTQYF
TRBV27	TRBD1	TRBJ2-3	-	TGTGCCAGCAGTTACCGGGACAGAAGCACAGATACGCAGTATTTT	CASSYRDRSTDTQYF
TRBV7-8	-	TRBJ2-5	-	TGTGCCAGCAGCCGTATACAAGAGACCCAGTACTTC	CASSRIQETQYF
TRBV28	TRBD1	TRBJ2-1	-	TGTGCCGGCACAACGGGACAGGGCTACAATGAGCAGTTCTTC	CAGTTGQGYNEQFF
TRBV28	-	TRBJ2-1	-	TGTGCCAGCTCCAAACAGGGATTTTATTACAATGAGCAGTTCTTC	CASSKQGFYYNEQFF
TRBV6-5	-	TRBJ2-7	-	TGTGCCAGCAGTTACTCGTATAAGATCGTCCACGAGCAGTACTTC	CASSYSYKIVHEQYF
TRBV30	TRBD2	TRBJ2-7	-	TGTGCCTGGAGTACGGGGGGTACCTCCTACGAGCAGTACTTC	CAWSTGGTSYEQYF
TRBV4-1	-	TRBJ2-2	-	TGCGCCAGCAGCCAGGCTGGGACTCTTCCCGGGGAGCTGTTTTTT	CASSQAGTLPGELFF
TRBV19	TRBD1	TRBJ1-6	few	TGTGCCAGTAGTATGGAGGACAGGGCAGTCCTCCACTTT	CASSMEDRAVLHF
TRBV28	-	TRBJ2-7	-	TGTGCCAGCAGTTTAACCTACGAGCAGTACTTC	CASSLTYEQYF
TRBV5-1	TRBD1	TRBJ2-7	few	TGCGCCAGCAGCTTGGAGACAGGGGTTTACTACGAGCAGTACTTC	CASSLETGVYYEQYF
TRBV7-9	-	TRBJ1-5	-	TGTGCCAGCTTCGACAGTCTAGGCGATCAGCCCCAGCATTTT	CASFDSLGDQPQHF
TRBV19	TRBD2	TRBJ2-3	-	TGTGCCAGTAGTATCGGCGCGGGAGGGCCAGGGGATACGCAGTATTTT	CASSIGAGGPGDTQYF
TRBV6-6	TRBD1	TRBJ1-2	-	TGTGCCAGCAGGCGACAGGGAGGCTACACCTTC	CASRRQGGYTF
TRBV2	-	TRBJ1-1	-	TGTGCCAGCAGCGCGAACAGTTACTCGAACACTGAAGCTTTCTTT	CASSANSYSNTEAFF
TRBV2	TRBD1	TRBJ1-5	-	TGTGCCAGCAGCACGGGACAGGGAACTCAGCCCCAGCATTTT	CASSTGQGTQPQHF
TRBV7-9	TRBD1	TRBJ2-3	once	TGTGCCAGCAGCCCCCATCAAGGGACAGGGAGGACAGATACGCAGTATTTT	CASSPHQGTGRTDTQYF
TRBV5-1	-	TRBJ2-5	-	TGCGCCAGCAGCTTGATGTCCGACCACCAAGAGACCCAGTACTTC	CASSLMSDHQETQYF
TRBV6-1	TRBD2	TRBJ2-7	few	TGTGCCAGCAGTGATCTTGGAGCGGGGGCGCAGTACTTC	CASSDLGAGAQYF
TRBV15	-	TRBJ1-2	-	TGTGCCACCAGCAGAGATGGAATCCCGGGGGCAGCCGTAAGTGGCTACACCTTC	CATSRDGIPGAAVSGYTF
TRBV9	TRBD1	TRBJ2-7	-	TGTGCCAGCAGCACGCGGGACAGGGGGTTCTCCTACGAGCAGTACTTC	CASSTRDRGFSYEQYF
TRBV19	-	TRBJ2-3	-	TGTGCCAGTAGTATAGGGCCAGGGACAGATACGCAGTATTTT	CASSIGPGTDTQYF
TRBV29-1	TRBD1	TRBJ2-1	once	TGCAGCTCTCGGACAGGAAGCAACAATGAGCAGTTCTTC	CSSRTGSNNEQFF
TRBV27	-	TRBJ2-3	-	TGTGCCAGCTCACCGGGATTGAGCACAGATACGCAGTATTTT	CASSPGLSTDTQYF
TRBV2	-	TRBJ1-2	-	TGTGCCAGCAAGGAGGGACGCGGCTACACCTTC	CASKEGRGYTF
TRBV7-2	TRBD1	TRBJ2-1	-	TGTGCCAGCAGCCGGGACAGGGTCCCCGGGGGGCAGTTCTTC	CASSRDRVPGGQFF
TRBV6-6	TRBD1	TRBJ1-1	-	TGTGCCAGCAGTTACACAGGGGGAGGAACTGAAGCTTTCTTT	CASSYTGGGTEAFF
TRBV7-2	TRBD1	TRBJ1-2	-	TGTGCCAGCAGCTATGGACAGGGGAACTATGGCTACACCTTC	CASSYGQGNYGYTF
TRBV7-6	-	TRBJ2-2	-	TGTGCCAGCAGCCCGACGGAGAACACCGGGGAGCTGTTTTTT	CASSPTENTGELFF
TRBV7-2	TRBD1	TRBJ1-2	-	TGTGCCAGCAGCTTAAATCGGCAGGGGGCATACTATGGCTACACCTTC	CASSLNRQGAYYGYTF
TRBV28	TRBD2	TRBJ2-3	-	TGTGCCAGCGGCCGGGAGGTGTCAGATACGCAGTATTTT	CASGREVSDTQYF
TRBV7-2	-	TRBJ1-5	-	TGTGCCAGCAGCTTAGATGGGGGATTGAATCAGCCCCAGCATTTT	CASSLDGGLNQPQHF
TRBV7-9	-	TRBJ2-3	few	TGTGCCAGCAGCTACGACGGAAACCCCACAGATACGCAGTATTTT	CASSYDGNPTDTQYF
TRBV20-1	-	TRBJ2-7	-	TGCAGTGCTAGACAGTATGAGCAGTACTTC	CSARQYEQYF
TRBV4-3	TRBD1	TRBJ2-5	-	TGCGCCAGCAGCCATGGGACAGGGGGCGTCCAGCAGGAGACCCAGTACTTC	CASSHGTGGVQQETQYF
TRBV9	-	TRBJ2-2	-	TGTGCCAGCAATCCGGGCCATGGAGGGACCGGGGAGCTGTTTTTT	CASNPGHGGTGELFF
TRBV2	-	TRBJ2-7	-	TGTGCCAGCAGGGTCGGGACCCAGAAGCAGTACTTC	CASRVGTQKQYF
TRBV9	TRBD2	TRBJ2-3	-	TGTGCCAGCAGCTCAACAGCGGGAGGGAGAACAGATACGCAGTATTTT	CASSSTAGGRTDTQYF
TRBV28	-	TRBJ1-1	-	TGTGCCAGCAGGCTACAGGGAGGCACTGAAGCTTTCTTT	CASRLQGGTEAFF
TRBV2	-	TRBJ1-4	-	TGTGCCAGCAGCAGTGGAGAAAAACTGTTTTTT	CASSSGEKLFF
TRBV5-1	-	TRBJ1-1	-	TGCGCCAGCAGCTTGGGGGGAAACACTGAAGCTTTCTTT	CASSLGGNTEAFF
TRBV29-1	TRBD1	TRBJ1-1	-	TGCAGCGTTGGAGGGACAGAGCGGACTGAAGCTTTCTTT	CSVGGTERTEAFF
TRBV7-6	-	TRBJ1-4	-	TGTGCCAGCAGCCGTGGGGTCGGCAGGGATGAAAAACTGTTTTTT	CASSRGVGRDEKLFF
TRBV5-1	-	TRBJ2-7	-	TGCGCCAGCAGCTTGGAGGTGGGGGCCCGGGAGCAGTACTTC	CASSLEVGAREQYF
TRBV27	-	TRBJ2-6	-	TGTGCCAGCAGTAGAGACGGAAACTCTGGGGCCAACGTCCTGACTTTC	CASSRDGNSGANVLTF